This TCR beta chain appears in the sequencing data of a study of molecular identifiers for immune sequencing clone quantification. Study at large: Five aliquots were made in replicates from the RNA of around 18,000 or 91,000 naive CD8 cells, and four were sequenced. Study-level findings and limits: Underestimation of highly expanded clone sizes could arise where identical TCR molecules share a barcode.

This clonotype was counted many times. The antigen is not known. TCRdb passed the PCR reads through MiXCR, listing each CDR3 protein once. This sample yields tens of thousands of distinct CDR3 sequences, of which approximately 22% are seen a single time; roughly 1% belongs to the top ten. Germline loops: CDR1 SGHNT, CDR2 YENEEA. The CDR3 length is 15 residues. V was trimmed by 0 bases and J by 5 bases, leaving 14 bases between them. The chain combines TRBV11-3 with TRBJ2-7, with a weak D call TRBD2 (6 bases). This clonotype was obtained from a human donor in good health. Some libraries in this study had Jurkat cell RNA spiked in. Sequenced input: naive CD8+ T cells from blood, with Jurkat cell RNA spiked in. Subset in this sample: FACS-sorted CD8+CD4-CCR7+CD45RA+ naive T cells. CDR3 bases: TGTGCCAGCAGCTTAGAGGCCGGGGGAACTCACGAGCAGTACTTC. This translates into CASSLEAGGTHEQYF.